In this sample, the clone carrying this TCR beta chain is medium-sized. Separate semi-nested PCRs amplified TCRalpha and TCRbeta libraries using constant-region reverse primers in TRAC or TRBC. TCRdb passed the 5' RACE reads through MiXCR, listing each CDR3 protein once. There are about 2,500 distinct CDR3 sequences in the sample; 11% occur only once, and about 2.5% lies in the top ten. The data stem from a study of T cells generated in artificial thymic organoids. Germline V gene data show CDR1 as KGHDR and CDR2 as SFDVKD. The CDR3 totals 15 residues. The V end was cut by 12 bases, the J end by 0 bases, with 19 bases between.

This rearrangement joins TRBV24-1 to TRBJ1-1, with a tentative D call TRBD1 (5 bases). The sequence was obtained from a human donor who gave cord blood stem cells for thymic organoid culture, a cardiac surgery patient who gave postnatal thymus, or a blood donor (not recorded which). Source material: naive CD8+ T cells from the thymus. Subset indicated: CD3+TCRalphabeta+CD8SP T cells; for blood, CD45RO-CCR7+ naive CD8+ T cells. The CDR3 sequence: CAPHPRAPMNTEAFF. In DNA form, the CDR3 reads TGTGCCCCACACCCCAGGGCGCCGATGAACACTGAAGCTTTCTTT.